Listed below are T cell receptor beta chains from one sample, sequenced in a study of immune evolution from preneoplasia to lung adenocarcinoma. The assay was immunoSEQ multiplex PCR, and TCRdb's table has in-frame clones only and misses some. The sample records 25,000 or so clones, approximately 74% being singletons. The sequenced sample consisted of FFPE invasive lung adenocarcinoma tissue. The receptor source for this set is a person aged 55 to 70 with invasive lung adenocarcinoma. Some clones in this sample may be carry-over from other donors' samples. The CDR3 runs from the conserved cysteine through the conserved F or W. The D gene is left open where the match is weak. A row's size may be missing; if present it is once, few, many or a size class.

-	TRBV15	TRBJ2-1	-	CATSRDLDVKGNEQFF	TGTGCCACCAGCAGAGATCTTGACGTAAAGGGCAATGAGCAGTTCTTC
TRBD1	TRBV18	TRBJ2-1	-	CASSPQTGLNEQFF	TGTGCCAGCTCACCTCAGACAGGGTTGAATGAGCAGTTCTTC
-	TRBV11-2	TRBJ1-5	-	CANSLDLGQPQHF	TGTGCCAACAGCTTAGATCTAGGTCAGCCCCAGCATTTT
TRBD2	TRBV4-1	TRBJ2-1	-	CASSGRGGPALYNEQFF	TGCGCCAGCAGTGGGAGGGGCGGGCCGGCCCTCTACAATGAGCAGTTCTTC
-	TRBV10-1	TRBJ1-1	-	CASSELDSYTEAFF	TGCGCCAGCAGTGAGTTGGACAGCTACACTGAAGCTTTCTTT
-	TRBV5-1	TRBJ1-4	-	CASSFTVNEKLFF	TGCGCCAGCAGCTTCACGGTTAATGAAAAACTGTTTTTT
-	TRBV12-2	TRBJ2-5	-	CASPLYFKRLAIGETQYF	TGTGCAAGCCCGCTTTATTTTAAGAGACTAGCGATCGGAGAGACCCAGTACTTC
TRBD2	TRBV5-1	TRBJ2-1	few	CATRESPGLAGGEQFF	TGCGCCACCCGAGAGAGCCCGGGACTAGCGGGAGGGGAGCAGTTCTTC
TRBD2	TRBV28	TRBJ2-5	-	CASTHGRGLAGVRETQYF	TGTGCCAGCACCCATGGAAGGGGACTAGCGGGAGTGCGAGAGACCCAGTACTTC
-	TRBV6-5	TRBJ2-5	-	CASSAGGAGETQYF	TGTGCCAGCAGTGCAGGGGGGGCCGGAGAGACCCAGTACTTC
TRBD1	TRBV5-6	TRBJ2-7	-	CASSSIQGSYYEQYF	TGTGCCAGCAGCTCTATACAGGGGTCTTACTACGAGCAGTACTTC
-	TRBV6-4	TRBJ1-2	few	CPPPGLQEYGYTF	TGTCCTCCCCCAGGGTTGCAGGAATATGGCTACACCTTC
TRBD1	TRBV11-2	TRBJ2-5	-	CASSLATGAETQYF	TGTGCCAGCAGCTTGGCTACAGGGGCAGAGACCCAGTACTTC
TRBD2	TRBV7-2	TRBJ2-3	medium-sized	CASSSGTSGKADTQYF	TGTGCCAGCAGCTCCGGGACTAGCGGGAAGGCAGATACGCAGTATTTT
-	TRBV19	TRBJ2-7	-	CASSTRRGSYEQYF	TGTGCCAGTAGTACGCGGCGGGGCTCCTACGAGCAGTACTTC
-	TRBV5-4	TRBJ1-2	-	CASSLAGRVRNYGYTF	TGTGCCAGCAGCTTGGCTGGACGGGTGAGGAACTATGGCTACACCTTC
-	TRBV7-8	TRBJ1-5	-	CASSSRQGGDQPQHF	TGTGCCAGCAGCTCTCGGCAGGGAGGGGATCAGCCCCAGCATTTT
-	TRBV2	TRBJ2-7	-	CASIVPLSYEQYF	TGTGCCAGCATTGTCCCACTATCCTACGAGCAGTACTTC
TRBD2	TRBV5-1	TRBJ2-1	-	CASSLVEREWNEQFF	TGCGCCAGCAGCTTGGTGGAGCGGGAGTGGAATGAGCAGTTCTTC
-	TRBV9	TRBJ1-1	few	CASSVFSGRMNTEAFF	TGTGCCAGCAGCGTTTTTTCCGGACGGATGAACACTGAAGCTTTCTTT
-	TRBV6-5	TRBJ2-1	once	CASRIGQIDEQFF	TGTGCCAGCAGGATCGGACAGATCGATGAGCAGTTCTTC
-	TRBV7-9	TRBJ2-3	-	CASGARASTDTQYF	TGTGCCAGCGGCGCCAGGGCTAGCACAGATACGCAGTATTTT
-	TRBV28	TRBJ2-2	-	CASSPGTGELFF	TGTGCCAGCAGCCCGGGGACCGGGGAGCTGTTTTTT
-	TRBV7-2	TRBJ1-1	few	CASSFVRSTEAFF	TGTGCCAGCAGCTTCGTTAGGAGCACTGAAGCTTTCTTT
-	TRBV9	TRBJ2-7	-	CASSVGTRNRGEQYF	TGTGCCAGCAGCGTAGGAACCCGAAATAGAGGGGAGCAGTACTTC
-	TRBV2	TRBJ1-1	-	CASTRERETEAFF	TGTGCCAGCACCCGGGAGCGGGAGACTGAAGCTTTCTTT
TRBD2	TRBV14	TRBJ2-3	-	CASSQDRTGLAITDTQYF	TGTGCCAGCAGCCAAGATCGAACGGGACTAGCTATAACAGATACGCAGTATTTT
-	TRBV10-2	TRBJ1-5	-	CASSENTVNQPQHF	TGCGCCAGCAGTGAGAACACCGTCAATCAGCCCCAGCATTTT
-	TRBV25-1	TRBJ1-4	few	CASSPEDRSVPIKLFF	TGTGCCAGCAGTCCTGAAGACAGGTCGGTCCCGATCAAACTGTTTTTT
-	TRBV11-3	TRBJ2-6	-	CASSFFLSSGANVLTF	TGTGCCAGCAGCTTTTTCCTAAGCTCTGGGGCCAACGTCCTGACTTTC
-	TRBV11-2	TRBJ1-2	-	CASNQADGHPYGYTF	TGTGCCAGCAACCAAGCGGACGGTCACCCCTATGGCTACACCTTC
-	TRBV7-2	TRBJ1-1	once	CASSWAGGFAEAFF	TGTGCCAGCAGCTGGGCTGGGGGTTTCGCTGAAGCTTTCTTT
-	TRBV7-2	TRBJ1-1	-	CASSLTAAGNTEAFF	TGTGCCAGCAGCTTAACAGCGGCAGGGAACACTGAAGCTTTCTTT
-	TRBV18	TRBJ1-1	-	CASSLHPNTEAFF	TGTGCCAGCTCATTACATCCGAACACTGAAGCTTTCTTT
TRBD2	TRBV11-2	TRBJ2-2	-	CAGGLAVTGELFF	TGTGCCGGGGGACTAGCGGTCACCGGGGAGCTGTTTTTT
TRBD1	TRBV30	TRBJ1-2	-	CAWTVGGGTGAGYTF	TGTGCCTGGACCGTAGGAGGAGGGACAGGGGCCGGCTACACCTTC
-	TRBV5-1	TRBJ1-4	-	CASSSRGYATNEKLFF	TGCGCCAGCAGCAGTAGGGGCTACGCAACTAATGAAAAACTGTTTTTT
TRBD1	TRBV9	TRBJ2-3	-	CASADRVTDTQYF	TGTGCCAGCGCGGACAGGGTCACAGATACGCAGTATTTT
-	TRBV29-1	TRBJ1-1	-	CSLPGPTEAFF	TGCAGCCTTCCGGGGCCTACTGAAGCTTTCTTT
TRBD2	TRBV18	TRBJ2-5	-	CASSPGTSGKGIKETQYF	TGTGCCAGCTCACCGGGGACTAGCGGCAAAGGGATAAAAGAGACCCAGTACTTC
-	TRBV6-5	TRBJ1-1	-	CASSYDGTEAFF	TGTGCCAGCAGTTACGACGGCACTGAAGCTTTCTTT
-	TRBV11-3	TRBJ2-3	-	CASSLVSGSSTDTQYF	TGTGCCAGCAGCTTAGTTTCCGGGTCTAGCACAGATACGCAGTATTTT